The present entry profiles one TCR beta chain with its context. The table lists this clonotype with a few counts. Its antigen target is currently unknown. No base quality values were provided; no much bigger clone lies one nucleotide off. The entry originates in a study of human T cells and chemical hapten exposure listed by TCRdb under 2021. In the study overall: For sensitization, 2% DPC in acetone was applied to a roughly 2 cm by roughly 2 cm area of upper inner arm skin. Libraries were combined into a pool for sequencing, and differences in TCR yield between samples came mainly from small differences in library volumes within the pool. Patch testing was done on the upper back using Finn chambers containing 0.01% DPC, and results were scored after 6 days according to International Contact Dermatitis Research Group standards. Weekly therapeutic DPC doses were additionally applied to the scalp of patients throughout the approximately 24-week study period. In alopecia patients, the study followed how the peripheral blood TCR repertoire changed in vivo over primary and secondary sensitization to diphenylcyclopropenone (DPC), a hapten. Twenty-nine alopecia patients gave blood for TCR sequencing at one to four time points (pre-sensitization, 2, 6 and 24 weeks). Alopecia areata with under or over 50% scalp involvement, alopecia totalis and alopecia universalis were represented in the patient cohort, which was mostly female. Blood samples were taken from patients before sensitization (week 0) and then at 2, 6 and about 24 weeks after DPC sensitization.

General conclusions and limits of the study: Patch test score correlated positively with the number of PT1 expanded TCRs, reaching significance at thresholds 8, 16 and 32 but not at 4. The number of TCRs above 1 in 1000 frequency did not change with DPC sensitization; there was no evidence of global repertoire structure alterations. Expanded TCRs formed significantly more large CDR3 similarity clusters than pre-sensitization or healthy control sets, consistent with antigen-driven responses. Alopecia, a presumed autoimmune disease, was present in all patients, so the immune response of the patients might differ from that of healthy individuals. Repeated subsampling changed both the strength of the expansion versus patch-test correlation and the threshold at which that correlation became significant.

Interpreted using the paper, the time point label stands for: patch test 1, 2 weeks after DPC sensitization. In the paper's terms, the treatment or condition label means: therapeutic diphenylcyclopropenone sensitization with weekly scalp DPC. At each patch-test visit, blood was drawn before the patch test was applied. Patients were eligible if aged 18 to 70, diagnosed with alopecia and judged suitable for DPC therapy, and pregnant patients were excluded. Total RNA was extracted from unfractionated whole blood collected in Tempus Blood RNA tubes. The protocol used for the library was RACE. The listed sequencing device is NextSeq 500. Library preparation attached unique molecular identifiers to individual cDNA molecules for quantitative, reproducible TCR counting. From each blood RNA sample, both TCR alpha and TCR beta chains were sequenced. The study's processing was this. A median of approximately 100,000 TCRs per sample was observed, with a range of roughly 20,000 to 700,000. V, J and CDR3 annotation of the TCR reads was carried out using the Decombinator software suite. To make PS versus PT1 abundance plots, every sample was subsampled to the same number of TCRs (28,000). Expanded TCRs were defined as absent before sensitization and observed at least eight times at the 2-week time point. The public sequencing data were trimmed at Q25 with fastp and processed into clonotypes with MiXCR by TCRdb, which kept only in-frame beta chains. Rows with a matching CDR3 protein are joined into one entry that keeps the most common DNA and genes. Here the V and J calls rest on TCRdb's processing, not on the authors' analysis. Counted in this sample were some 120,000 distinct CDR3 sequences; about 12% of them appeared once. The ten largest clones capture around 1.5% of the sample.

V is trimmed back by 3 bases and J by 0 bases, and the junction contains 17 bases that no gene match accounts for. According to the germline V gene, CDR1 reads SGHTA and CDR2 reads FQGNSA. Measured from the cysteine to the phenylalanine, the CDR3 is 19 residues long. The retained sequence is limited to the CDR3, 57 bases, with the frame set at the first base. This receptor was identified in a woman aged 50 to 60 with alopecia areata. Some clones in this sample may be carry-over from other donors' samples. The sequences come from whole blood, collected in connection with sensitization to the hapten diphenylcyclopropenone (DPC). The rearranged segments are TRBV7-2 and TRBJ2-7; TRBD1 fits 7 bases in the junction. The nucleotide sequence reads as follows: TGTGCCAGCAGCTTCGGTCGAACATCCGGGACAGCAACCTCCTACGAGCAGTACTTC. Protein translation: CASSFGRTSGTATSYEQYF.